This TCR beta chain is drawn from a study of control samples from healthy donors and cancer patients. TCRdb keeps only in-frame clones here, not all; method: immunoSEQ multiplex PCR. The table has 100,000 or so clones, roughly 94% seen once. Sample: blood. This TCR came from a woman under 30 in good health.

The CDR3 protein is CAISEGTGAHYGYTF. CDR3 DNA: TGTGCCATCAGTGAGGGGACAGGGGCCCACTATGGCTACACCTTC. This chain uses TRBV10-3 with TRBJ1-2; TRBD1 matches 10 bases. Germline trimming cut 2 bases from V and 3 bases from J; bases unmatched to any gene: 3. The CDR3 consists of 15 residues. Per the germline V gene, CDR1 is ENHRY and CDR2 is SYGVKD.